This TCR beta chain was found in a study of cytomegalovirus exposure and HLA in healthy donors. Study information: The approximately 120 validation repertoires were reported in a later analysis to have been generated on the same platform as the approximately 700 first-cohort repertoires. Study results and caveats: For cytomegalovirus status, the classifier reportedly gave diagnoses with high specificity and sensitivity. The authors listed 150 to 200 TCR beta chains as cytomegalovirus-associated.

This CDR3 has 13 amino acids. The V and J ends lost 2 bases and 4 bases respectively, with 9 bases between them. Germline lookup yields CDR1 SGHRS and CDR2 YFSETQ. The assay was immunoSEQ multiplex PCR, and TCRdb's table has in-frame clones only and misses some. The table records under 150,000 clones, roughly 90% of them present only once. These donors were members of the roughly 120-subject validation cohort, a group separate from the roughly 670-subject first cohort. For this clone: Its antigen is currently unknown. Other nucleotide sequences in the sample specify the same CDR3.

This sequence originates from a woman between 18 and 29 years old in good health and CMV-seronegative. The sample comprised PBMCs. The V and J genes are TRBV5-1 and TRBJ2-5; possible D gene TRBD1, 5 bases. The CDR3 loop is CASSLRGGETQYF. The CDR3 DNA follows: TGCGCCAGCAGCTTAAGGGGCGGAGAGACCCAGTACTTC.